One sample yielded the 28 T cell receptor beta chains listed below, sequenced in a study of memory CD4+ T cells and cytomegalovirus serostatus. Clones were sequenced by immunoSEQ multiplex PCR, and TCRdb holds only the in-frame ones, with some missing. The data hold under 75,000 clones, with less than 85% observed a single time. The sort gate was single viable CD3+CD4+CD8-CD45RO+ cells for memory CD4+ T cells. Specimen: memory CD4+ T cells from blood. These receptors came from an adult in good health and CMV-seronegative. Some clones in this sample may be carry-over from other donors' samples.

This chain connects TRBV2 to TRBJ1-4; the match to TRBD1 covers 7 bases. V trimming: 8 bases; J trimming: 7 bases; junction bases outside the gene matches: 4. The CDR3 has 12 residues. Per the germline V gene, CDR1 is SNHLY and CDR2 is FYNNEI. The CDR3 DNA follows: TGTGCCAGCCAGGGGGTCGGTGAAAAACTGTTTTTT. Translated: CASQGVGEKLFF. The entire variable domain, with the rest obtained from reference TRBV2 and TRBJ1-4, is as follows: EPEVTQTPSHQVTQMGQEVILRCVPISNHLYFYWYRQILGQKVEFLVSFYNNEISEKSEIFDDQFSVERPDGSNFTLKIRSTKLEDSAMYFCASQGVGEKLFFGSGTQLSVL.

The rearrangement joins TRBV19 to TRBJ1-2, with D uncertain. CDR3 length: 13 residues. V lost 2 bases to trimming and J lost 8 bases, with 12 bases between them. Germline CDR1 reads LNHDA; CDR2 reads SQIVND (reference sequence). This CDR3 reads CASSILPSRGYTF. Written as DNA, the CDR3 is TGTGCCAGTAGTATACTTCCCAGTCGAGGCTACACCTTC.

This rearrangement joins TRBV5-1 to TRBJ2-7; 8 bases map to TRBD2. This CDR3 is 14 amino acids long. Unmatched junction bases numbered 7, after V lost 5 bases and J lost 3 bases. CDR1 is SGHRS and CDR2 is YFSETQ in the germline V gene. Here the CDR3 reads CASREAGVLYEQYF. CDR3 DNA: TGCGCCAGCAGGGAAGCGGGAGTTCTCTACGAGCAGTACTTC.

This clone was picked up one time. The chain carries TRBV28 and TRBJ1-5; D is uncertain. V was clipped by 7 bases and J by 1 base, with 17 bases between them. The CDR3 runs to 16 residues. In germline, CDR1 is MDHEN, CDR2 SYDVKM. CDR3 sequence reads: CASTPGRIGSNQPQHF. Here the CDR3 DNA reads TGTGCCAGCACCCCCGGTAGGATTGGGAGCAATCAGCCCCAGCATTTT.

This chain links TRBV30 with TRBJ1-1, with 8 bases fitting TRBD1. CDR1 and CDR2 from the germline V gene are GTSNPN and SVGIG (reference sequence). V dropped 7 bases and J dropped 4; count of bases not matched to a gene: 8. This CDR3 spans 13 amino acids. CDR3 residues: CAYHRGLGTEAFF. The CDR3 DNA reads as TGTGCCTACCACAGGGGGTTGGGCACTGAAGCTTTCTTT.

The chain carries TRBV4-1 and TRBJ2-5, with 9 nucleotides matching TRBD2. The CDR3 runs 17 residues. Germline V gives CDR1 MGHRA, CDR2 YSYEKL. V trimming: 4 bases; J trimming: 2 bases; junction bases outside the gene matches: 11. CDR3 nucleotide sequence: TGCGCCAGCAGCCGGACCTATTCTAGCGGGACACAAGAGACCCAGTACTTC. This codes for CASSRTYSSGTQETQYF.

The chain couples TRBV5-1 to TRBJ2-3; D call uncertain. The V gene lost 2 bases and the J gene lost 1 base, with 8 bases spanning the gap. Per germline, CDR1 SGHRS and CDR2 YFSETQ. This CDR3 has 14 amino acids. CDR3 in amino acids: CASSFDSGTDTQYF. For the CDR3, the DNA is TGCGCCAGCAGCTTTGATAGTGGCACAGATACGCAGTATTTT. The full variable domain, completed using reference TRBV5-1 and TRBJ2-3, is KAGVTQTPRYLIKTRGQQVTLSCSPISGHRSVSWYQQTPGQGLQFLFEYFSETQRNKGNFPGRFSGRQFSNSRSEMNVSTLELGDSALYLCASSFDSGTDTQYFGPGTRLTVL.

The chain couples TRBV7-9 to TRBJ1-6; perhaps TRBD1 as D (5 bases). Trimming shortened V by 7 bases and J by 9 bases, and 13 bases separated the two germline ends. Germline values: CDR1 SEHNR, CDR2 FQNEAQ (reference sequence). The length of the CDR3 is 13 residues. For the CDR3, the DNA is TGTGCCAGCAATTCCGGGGGTGTTTCACCCCTCCACTTT. Protein: CASNSGGVSPLHF.

The V call is TRBV5-1, the J call TRBJ2-3, with TRBD2 identical over 9 bases. Germline assignment: CDR1 SGHRS and CDR2 YFSETQ. Unmatched junction bases numbered 4, after V lost 4 bases and J lost 4 bases. The CDR3 extends over 14 amino acids. This chain's CDR3 is CASSGGGAADTQYF. CDR3 in DNA: TGCGCCAGCAGCGGCGGGGGGGCCGCAGATACGCAGTATTTT.

V is TRBV5-1 and J is TRBJ2-7; 9 nucleotides match TRBD1. From germline, CDR1 is SGHRS and CDR2 YFSETQ. The V segment lost 0 bases and the J segment 5 bases; nucleotides outside the gene matches: 6. There are 15 residues in the CDR3. CDR3 DNA: TGCGCCAGCAGCTTGGCCGGGGACAGGGTCAACGAGCAGTACTTC. Translated: CASSLAGDRVNEQYF.

The chain is built from TRBV6-5 and TRBJ2-1; TRBD1 might be the D (6 bases). V was trimmed by 3 bases and J by 9 bases, leaving 12 bases between them. This CDR3 is 13 amino acids long. Germline loops: CDR1 MNHEY, CDR2 SVGAGI. CDR3 in amino acids: CASSYEQGSEQFF. CDR3 sequence (DNA): TGTGCCAGCAGTTATGAACAGGGTAGTGAGCAGTTCTTC.

This chain uses TRBV29-1 with TRBJ2-1; D is undetermined. The germline V gene encodes CDR1 SQVTM and CDR2 ANQGSEA. This CDR3 region has 12 residues. Trimming left V 0 bases short and J 4 bases short, with 4 bases between. The CDR3 is CSVEELYNEQFF. The DNA for the CDR3 is TGCAGCGTTGAAGAACTATACAATGAGCAGTTCTTC.

This clone was seen more than once but under ten times. The chain uses TRBV7-6 and TRBJ2-2; D is possibly TRBD1 (6 bases). Trimming stripped 1 base from V and 6 bases from J, with 9 bases between. CDR3 length: 14 amino acids. Germline V gene data show CDR1 as SGHVS and CDR2 as FNYEAQ. The DNA of the CDR3 is TGTGCCAGCAGCTTAGACAGGGTTGCCGGGGAGCTGTTTTTT. Its protein product is CASSLDRVAGELFF.

Regarding this clone: At the DNA level, this CDR3 is encoded by other sequences in the same sample as well. This rearrangement joins TRBV7-2 to TRBJ1-1; D may be TRBD1 (6 bases). This CDR3 comprises 15 residues. Germline V gives CDR1 SGHTA, CDR2 FQGNSA. V was clipped by 1 base and J by 2 bases, with 11 bases between them. DNA for the CDR3: TGTGCCAGCAGCTTAGGTGACAGGCGTAACACTGAAGCTTTCTTT. This translates into CASSLGDRRNTEAFF.

This chain connects TRBV7-9 to TRBJ1-1, with TRBD1 matching 8 bases. This CDR3 region has 13 residues. Germline V gives CDR1 SEHNR, CDR2 FQNEAQ (reference sequence). The J segment lost 6 bases and the V segment lost 7 bases, leaving 7 bases of the junction unmatched. CDR3 sequence (DNA): TGTGCCAGCAACGGACAGGGAACGGCTGAAGCTTTCTTT. Protein sequence: CASNGQGTAEAFF.

This sequence joins TRBV7-9 and TRBJ2-3; 10 bases agree with TRBD2. The V segment lost 4 bases and the J segment 4 bases; nucleotides outside the gene matches: 11. This CDR3 region has 17 residues. Per germline, CDR1 SEHNR and CDR2 FQNEAQ (reference sequence). CDR3 sequence: CASSSRRSGRAPDTQYF. The CDR3 DNA sequence: TGTGCCAGCAGCTCTCGGCGGAGCGGGAGGGCCCCAGATACGCAGTATTTT.

V is TRBV9 and J is TRBJ2-5, with TRBD2 matching 7 bases. Germline trimming cut 4 bases from V and 5 bases from J; bases unmatched to any gene: 8. The CDR3 extends over 14 amino acids. Germline V gives CDR1 SGDLS, CDR2 YYNGEE. CDR3 nucleotide sequence: TGTGCCAGCAGCCGAGGGGCGGGGGATGAGACCCAGTACTTC. It yields the protein CASSRGAGDETQYF.

On this clone: Compared with germline, one end of the junction differs, possibly owing to a read error. CDR3 nucleotide sequence: TGCGCCAGCAGCCCTTCCCCAGGGACCGAGTACTTC. Translation gives CASSPSPGTEYF. The chain carries TRBV5-1 and TRBJ2-5; either TRBD1 or TRBD2 may fit D (5 bases each). This CDR3 is 12 amino acids long. Per the germline V gene, CDR1 is SGHRS and CDR2 is YFSETQ.

The CDR3 here is CASSAEEDQPQHF. As DNA, the CDR3 is TGTGCCAGCAGTGCAGAGGAGGATCAGCCCCAGCATTTT. V gene TRBV2 combines with J gene TRBJ1-5, with no clear D. CDR3 length: 13 residues. V shed 4 bases and J shed 5 bases, with 9 bases lying between them. The germline gives CDR1 SNHLY, CDR2 FYNNEI.

V gene TRBV5-1 combines with J gene TRBJ2-5; possible D gene TRBD2, 6 bases. The CDR3 length is 13 residues. Trimming shortened V by 3 bases and J by 5 bases, and 11 bases separated the two germline ends. In germline, CDR1 is SGHRS, CDR2 YFSETQ. The CDR3 reads CASSSEGRETQYF. In DNA form, the CDR3 reads TGCGCCAGCAGCTCGGAGGGGCGGGAGACCCAGTACTTC.

The rearrangement joins TRBV6-1 to TRBJ1-5; TRBD1 might be the D (5 bases). The CDR3 contains 14 residues. V dropped 3 bases and J dropped 8 bases, with 14 bases sitting between them. Germline CDR1 MNHNS, CDR2 SASEGT. Written as DNA, the CDR3 is TGTGCCAGCAGTGATGGGGACGGGTGGGAGCCCCAGCATTTT. Translation gives CASSDGDGWEPQHF.

The gene calls are TRBV6-5 and TRBJ1-1; D uncertain. The V gene's germline CDR1 is MNHEY and CDR2 SVGAGI. V dropped 0 bases and J dropped 2 bases, with 4 bases sitting between them. This CDR3 spans 13 amino acids. CDR3 amino acids: CASSYSANTEAFF. CDR3 DNA sequence: TGTGCCAGCAGTTACTCGGCCAACACTGAAGCTTTCTTT.

This clone was found a few times. CDR3 region: CSVELVLAGGYNEQFF. The CDR3 bases are TGCAGCGTTGAATTAGTGCTAGCGGGAGGCTACAATGAGCAGTTCTTC. The chain joins TRBV29-1 to TRBJ2-1; 11 nucleotides agree with TRBD2. CDR3 length equals 16 residues. Germline CDR1 and CDR2: SQVTM and ANQGSEA. V gave up 2 bases and J gave up 3 bases; unmatched junction bases: 6.

The chain employs TRBV7-2 and TRBJ1-1; D gene uncertain. Looked up from germline, CDR1 is SGHTA and CDR2 is FQGNSA. V was cut by 2 bases and J by 4 bases, with 11 bases left in between. The CDR3 extends over 14 amino acids. The CDR3 DNA reads TGTGCCAGCAGCTTAAGAGGCTCGGGCACTGAAGCTTTCTTT. It encodes CASSLRGSGTEAFF.

This clone showed up just once. CDR3 DNA sequence: TGTGCCAGCAGTTTATCTGTAGCGGGAGGCTACGAGCAGTACTTC. Amino acids: CASSLSVAGGYEQYF. V usage is TRBV28 and J usage is TRBJ2-7; 10 nucleotides line up with TRBD2. The germline gives CDR1 MDHEN, CDR2 SYDVKM. The CDR3 has 15 residues. Germline trimming cut 1 base from V and 3 bases from J; bases unmatched to any gene: 3.

V usage is TRBV30 and J usage is TRBJ2-3; D ambiguous. CDR3 length equals 12 residues. V was clipped by 2 bases and J by 9 bases, with 12 bases between them. CDR1 is GTSNPN, CDR2 SVGIG, per germline (reference sequence). The DNA for the CDR3 is TGTGCCTGGAGTCAAGACCGCGTCACGCAGTATTTT. Its translation: CAWSQDRVTQYF.

This chain joins TRBV6-5 and TRBJ1-1, with 7 bases lining up with TRBD1. This CDR3 comprises 15 residues. V was clipped by 6 bases and J by 6 bases; unmatched bases: 13. The germline gives CDR1 MNHEY, CDR2 SVGAGI. In DNA, the CDR3 is TGTGCCAGCAGCCAACAGGGGCTGACGGAAGCTGAAGCTTTCTTT. Translating gives CASSQQGLTEAEAFF.

V and J are TRBV4-1 and TRBJ2-4, with D perhaps given as TRBD1 or TRBD2 (5 bases each). V lost 4 bases, J lost 2 bases, and 18 bases lay in between. The germline CDR1 and CDR2 sequences are MGHRA and YSYEKL. There are 17 residues in the CDR3. The DNA for the CDR3 is TGCGCCAGCAGCCCTGTGGGACCGCTAGGGACCAAAAACATTCAGTACTTC. Amino acids: CASSPVGPLGTKNIQYF.